Listed here are 25 T cell receptor beta chains from one sample, sequenced in a study of blood T cell repertoires in COVID-19. Repertoires were generated with immunoSEQ multiplex PCR, while TCRdb's copy carries only in-frame clones and drops some. The sample lists a few hundred thousand clones; over 75% were seen once. Sequenced input: peripheral blood. These TCRs come from a human donor in a cohort sampled during active COVID-19.

The CDR3 protein is CASSVFSSEGKGAGPTDTQYF. CDR3 DNA: TGTGCCAGCAGTGTCTTCAGTAGCGAAGGGAAGGGGGCTGGGCCCACAGATACGCAGTATTTT. The chain combines TRBV2 with TRBJ2-3; 7 nucleotides agree with TRBD1. Trimming took 4 bases from V and 2 from J; bases not matched to a gene: 24. CDR3 length equals 21 residues. Germline loops: CDR1 SNHLY, CDR2 FYNNEI.

The rearrangement joins TRBV9 to TRBJ1-1; tentative D call: TRBD1 (5 bases). This CDR3 region has 15 residues. V gave up 0 bases and J gave up 5 bases, with 14 bases separating them. CDR1 is SGDLS, CDR2 YYNGEE, per germline. CDR3 residues: CASSVESYGATEAFF. CDR3 bases: TGTGCCAGCAGCGTAGAATCCTATGGGGCAACTGAAGCTTTCTTT.

The chain recombines TRBV15 with TRBJ2-7; D is unresolved. V gave up 1 base and J gave up 12 bases, with 13 bases separating them. The CDR3 is 12 residues long. Germline V lookup: CDR1 LNHNV, CDR2 YYDKDF (reference sequence). DNA for the CDR3: TGTGCCACCAGCAGAGTAGAAGAGGAACCGTACTTC. Protein sequence: CATSRVEEEPYF. Filled out from reference TRBV15 and TRBJ2-7, the complete variable domain reads DAMVIQNPRYQVTQFGKPVTLSCSQTLNHNVMYWYQQKSSQAPKLLFHYYDKDFNNEADTPDNFQSRRPNTSFCFLDIRSPGLGDTAMYLCATSRVEEEPYFGPGTRLTVT.

The table lists this clone with a few counts. V is TRBV2 and J is TRBJ1-5, with a possible D match to TRBD1 (5 bases). In germline, CDR1 is SNHLY, CDR2 FYNNEI. Trimming took off 4 bases at V and 6 bases at J, with 13 bases between the two ends. This CDR3 comprises 14 residues. This chain's CDR3 is CASSGAGGVQPQHF. Here the CDR3 DNA reads TGTGCCAGCAGTGGGGCTGGGGGGGTTCAGCCCCAGCATTTT. Looking up the rest from reference TRBV2 and TRBJ1-5 gives the full variable domain: EPEVTQTPSHQVTQMGQEVILRCVPISNHLYFYWYRQILGQKVEFLVSFYNNEISEKSEIFDDQFSVERPDGSNFTLKIRSTKLEDSAMYFCASSGAGGVQPQHFGDGTRLSIL.

The chain recombines TRBV3-1 (or the pseudogene TRBV3-2) with TRBJ2-3; 10 bases line up with TRBD2. CDR3 length equals 14 residues. CDR1 and CDR2 (germline): LGHDT, YNNKEL (reference sequence). The ends lost 6 bases at V and 6 bases at J; junction bases unmatched: 6. The CDR3 DNA reads TGTGCCAGCAGGAAGCGGGGGGGCGGGGATACGCAGTATTTT. It translates to CASRKRGGGDTQYF.

V and J are TRBV5-1 and TRBJ2-5; perhaps TRBD2 as D (6 bases). V was pared by 3 bases and J by 3 bases, with 12 bases between. This CDR3 spans 14 amino acids. The germline V gene encodes CDR1 SGHRS and CDR2 YFSETQ. In DNA, the CDR3 is TGCGCCAGCAGCTCCGGGACTTTTAAAGAGACCCAGTACTTC. Its translation is CASSSGTFKETQYF.

The gene calls are TRBV19 and TRBJ2-1; D gene ambiguous. The CDR3 spans 15 residues. Germline values: CDR1 LNHDA, CDR2 SQIVND (reference sequence). Between the trimmed V and J ends, which lost 7 bases and 5 bases, there was a span of 18 bases. CDR3 sequence reads: CASTPYSKADNEQFF. The DNA for the CDR3 is TGTGCCAGTACCCCGTACAGTAAAGCCGACAATGAGCAGTTCTTC. Full variable domain (outside the CDR3, taken from reference TRBV19 and TRBJ2-1): DGGITQSPKYLFRKEGQNVTLSCEQNLNHDAMYWYRQDPGQGLRLIYYSQIVNDFQKGDIAEGYSVSREKKESFPLTVTSAQKNPTAFYLCASTPYSKADNEQFFGPGTRLTVL.

The V call is TRBV5-4, the J call TRBJ1-3; D might be TRBD1 (5 bases). V lost 4 bases to trimming and J lost 4 bases, with 12 bases between them. Germline CDR1 and CDR2: SGHNT and YYREEE (reference sequence). CDR3 length: 14 residues. CDR3 amino acids: CASSPGGVGNTIYF. In DNA, the CDR3 is TGTGCCAGCAGCCCGGGGGGAGTGGGAAACACCATATATTTT.

The gene calls are TRBV9 and TRBJ1-3, with D tentatively TRBD1 (5 bases). V gave up 4 bases and J gave up 0 bases, with 11 bases separating them. The CDR3 loop spans 15 amino acids. The germline CDR1 and CDR2 sequences are SGDLS and YYNGEE. CDR3 sequence (DNA): TGTGCCAGCAGCCCACAGGCGGTCTCTGGAAACACCATATATTTT. Protein: CASSPQAVSGNTIYF.

V is TRBV29-1 and J is TRBJ1-4; D might be TRBD1 (6 bases). With 5 bases removed from V and 2 bases from J, the gap between germline ends came to 15 bases. Germline V gene data show CDR1 as SQVTM and CDR2 as ANQGSEA. The CDR3 extends over 15 amino acids. Written as DNA, the CDR3 is TGCAGCGTTAGATGGGGGGGCACCACTAATGAAAAACTGTTTTTT. It is translated as CSVRWGGTTNEKLFF.

The V call is TRBV28, the J call TRBJ1-4; D may be TRBD1 (5 bases). V lost 6 bases to trimming and J lost 9 bases, with 17 bases between them. Per germline, CDR1 MDHEN and CDR2 SYDVKM. The CDR3 spans 14 residues. This CDR3 is CASSQAGGRKKLFF. DNA for the CDR3: TGTGCCAGCAGCCAGGCCGGGGGACGCAAAAAACTGTTTTTT. Full variable domain (remainder filled in from reference TRBV28 and TRBJ1-4): DVKVTQSSRYLVKRTGEKVFLECVQDMDHENMFWYRQDPGLGLRLIYFSYDVKMKEKGDIPEGYSVSREKKERFSLILESASTNQTSMYLCASSQAGGRKKLFFGSGTQLSVL.

The chain employs TRBV11-1 and TRBJ2-2; 7 bases align to TRBD2. Germline CDR1 is SGHAT and CDR2 is FQDESV (reference sequence). The CDR3 spans 16 residues. The ends lost 2 bases at V and 7 bases at J; junction bases unmatched: 10. The CDR3 reads CASSLFPREPGGELFF. As DNA, the CDR3 is TGTGCCAGCAGCTTATTCCCGCGGGAGCCGGGCGGGGAGCTGTTTTTT. Filled out from reference TRBV11-1 and TRBJ2-2, the complete variable domain reads EAEVAQSPRYKITEKSQAVAFWCDPISGHATLYWYRQILGQGPELLVQFQDESVVDDSQLPKDRFSAERLKGVDSTLKIQPAELGDSAMYLCASSLFPREPGGELFFGEGSRLTVL.

This clone was picked up a small number of times. V gene TRBV24-1 combines with J gene TRBJ2-3; D remains unclear. The CDR3 has 13 amino acids. Trimming took off 5 bases at V and 6 bases at J, with 11 bases between the two ends. Germline CDR1 is KGHDR and CDR2 is SFDVKD. The CDR3 region has the DNA TGTGCCACCAGTGCTAACTCCCCCGATACGCAGTATTTT. Protein: CATSANSPDTQYF.

This chain uses TRBV7-9 with TRBJ2-7; the match to TRBD2 covers 12 bases. Germline V gene sequence: CDR1 SEHNR, CDR2 FQNEAQ (reference sequence). J lost 7 bases, V lost 5 bases, and 9 bases had no gene match. This CDR3 contains 15 residues. CDR3 residues: CASSQNGLAGQEQYF. CDR3 DNA: TGTGCCAGCAGCCAAAACGGACTAGCGGGACAAGAGCAGTACTTC.

The J gene is TRBJ2-2, the V gene TRBV5-4; 12 bases fit TRBD2. Germline assignment: CDR1 SGHNT and CDR2 YYREEE (reference sequence). The CDR3 consists of 17 residues. Trimming took 3 bases from V and 6 from J; bases not matched to a gene: 9. The CDR3 spells CASSSPTSGSGPGELFF. CDR3 in DNA: TGTGCCAGCAGCTCCCCGACTAGCGGGAGTGGTCCCGGGGAGCTGTTTTTT. Based on the CDR3 plus reference TRBV5-4 and TRBJ2-2, the full variable domain is ETGVTQSPTHLIKTRGQQVTLRCSSQSGHNTVSWYQQALGQGPQFIFQYYREEENGRGNFPPRFSGLQFPNYSSELNVNALELDDSALYLCASSSPTSGSGPGELFFGEGSRLTVL.

This clone was picked up one time. V usage is TRBV6-1 and J usage is TRBJ2-7; TRBD1 matches 8 bases. This CDR3 has 14 amino acids. The junction had 7 bases not matched to a gene; V was cut back by 3 bases and J by 6 bases. Germline assignment: CDR1 MNHNS and CDR2 SASEGT. In DNA, the CDR3 is TGTGCCAGCAGTGACAGGGGGCGAATATTCGAGCAGTACTTC. This translates into CASSDRGRIFEQYF.

The gene calls are TRBV10-3 and TRBJ1-2; TRBD1 aligns across 8 bases. V shed 0 bases and J 5 bases; nucleotides not matched to a gene: 8. Per the germline V gene, CDR1 is ENHRY and CDR2 is SYGVKD. There are 16 residues in the CDR3. CDR3 protein: CAISESTARGLYGYTF. The CDR3 nucleotides read TGTGCCATCAGTGAGTCGACTGCCAGGGGGCTGTATGGCTACACCTTC.

The rearrangement links TRBV4-2 to TRBJ1-5, with D hard to call. V was shortened by 0 bases and J by 3 bases, with 12 bases between the two germline ends. CDR1 is LGHNA, CDR2 YNFKEQ, per germline. The CDR3 has 16 amino acids. The CDR3 region has the DNA TGTGCCAGCAGCCAAGATGTCTCGGGTCCCAATCAGCCCCAGCATTTT. Encoded protein: CASSQDVSGPNQPQHF.

The rearrangement joins TRBV9 to TRBJ2-5, with a tentative D call TRBD2 (6 bases). This CDR3 is built from 14 residues. Trimming took 4 bases from V and 4 from J, leaving 14 bases between them. CDR1 and CDR2 from the germline V gene are SGDLS and YYNGEE. The CDR3 bases are TGTGCCAGCAGCCTGAACTGGGGGGTAGAGACCCAGTACTTC. This encodes CASSLNWGVETQYF. Variable domain in full (rest from reference TRBV9 and TRBJ2-5): DSGVTQTPKHLITATGQRVTLRCSPRSGDLSVYWYQQSLDQGLQFLIQYYNGEERAKGNILERFSAQQFPDLHSELNLSSLELGDSALYFCASSLNWGVETQYFGPGTRLLVL.

The chain combines TRBV27 with TRBJ2-2; 10 positions agree with TRBD2. Trimming cost V 6 bases and J 3 bases; bases outside gene matches: 4. The CDR3 sequence is 15 residues long. CDR1 is MNHEY, CDR2 SMNVEV, per germline (reference sequence). The CDR3 DNA reads as TGTGCCAGCAGCGTAGCGGGGGGCTACACCGGGGAGCTGTTTTTT. Protein: CASSVAGGYTGELFF.

V and J are TRBV28 and TRBJ2-1; 7 bases are a match to TRBD2. Germline assignment: CDR1 MDHEN and CDR2 SYDVKM. The CDR3 has 15 amino acids. V was clipped by 7 bases and J by 9 bases; unmatched bases: 15. The CDR3 sequence: CASNWDYRGVIEQFF. The CDR3, as DNA: TGTGCCAGCAACTGGGACTACCGCGGGGTCATTGAGCAGTTCTTC.

The chain is built from TRBV12-5 and TRBJ1-1; D is uncertain. Per the germline V gene, CDR1 is LGHNT and CDR2 is FRNRAP. The V and J ends lost 6 bases and 1 base respectively, with 9 bases between them. The CDR3 length is 13 residues. The DNA for the CDR3 is TGTGCTAGTGGGAGGGAGGCGAACACTGAAGCTTTCTTT. Translating it yields CASGREANTEAFF.

This clone appeared a single time. The CDR3 protein is CARTLAGGPYEQYF. CDR3 DNA: TGTGCCAGAACCTTAGCGGGAGGGCCTTACGAGCAGTACTTC. The chain recombines TRBV28 with TRBJ2-7, with 11 bases lining up with TRBD2. The CDR3 runs 14 residues. Per germline, CDR1 MDHEN and CDR2 SYDVKM. The J segment lost 4 bases and the V segment lost 9 bases, leaving 8 bases of the junction unmatched.

The J gene is TRBJ2-1, the V gene TRBV6-5; 11 nucleotides align to TRBD2. The CDR3 runs 15 residues. J was trimmed by 8 bases and V by 2 bases; bases with no gene match: 5. Germline loops: CDR1 MNHEY, CDR2 SVGAGI. Here the CDR3 reads CASSYGTSGGDEQFF. CDR3 nucleotide sequence: TGTGCCAGCAGTTACGGGACTAGCGGCGGGGATGAGCAGTTCTTC.

This clone was observed many times. The chain recombines TRBV6-5 with TRBJ2-3; possibly TRBD1 for D (7 bases). The CDR3 has 16 amino acids. V lost 4 bases and J 2 bases, leaving 16 bases between the germline ends. Germline V gene data show CDR1 as MNHEY and CDR2 as SVGAGI. The CDR3 DNA follows: TGTGCCAGCAGTTCCAGGGCAGGGGGGCCCACAGATACGCAGTATTTT. It is translated as CASSSRAGGPTDTQYF.